This T cell receptor beta chain was recorded in a study of OX40 agonist ivuxolimab in advanced cancers. Study-wide context: The mean age was approximately 60 years, ranging from 23 to 79, with around four fifths of participants male. About 40% of patients had received prior checkpoint inhibitor therapy. A partial response was reached by three patients: one with hepatocellular carcinoma and two with cutaneous melanoma.

Libraries were prepared by immunoSEQ multiplex PCR; TCRdb keeps only in-frame clonotypes and omits some of them. Of approximately 39,000 clones in the sample, roughly three quarters were seen once. Regarding this clone: The antigen remains unidentified.

CDR1 is SGHNT, CDR2 YENEEA, per germline. This CDR3 is 13 amino acids long. V was pared by 5 bases and J by 6 bases, with 14 bases between. Findings and limits, study-wide: At doses 0.1 to 3.0 mg/kg, CD4+ and CD8+ clones expanded.

The TCR was taken from an adult with an advanced solid tumor such as melanoma, head and neck, liver or kidney cancer. Sample: CD4+ or CD8+ T cells sorted from blood, taken in a trial of the OX40 agonist ivuxolimab. The chain carries TRBV11-3 and TRBJ2-7; D perhaps matches TRBD2 (5 bases). DNA for the CDR3: TGTGCCAGCAGCATCAACACGGGAAGCGAGCAGTACTTC. This codes for CASSINTGSEQYF.